One and the same sample provided the 20 T cell receptor beta chains below, sequenced in a study of blood T cell repertoires in COVID-19 (dated by TCRdb to 2018 to 2020). Library construction relied on the immunoSEQ multiplex PCR assay. The table was pulled from immuneACCESS by TCRdb, which kept in-frame rearrangements only. Such tables lose some clones; where checked, under half of the loss comes from unresolved V genes, and the rest has no known cause. Counted in this sample were 210,000 or so clones; 80% of them appeared once. The ten most abundant clones make up about 4% of the sample. Sequencing was done on a sample of PBMCs or T cells enriched from blood (not recorded which). The receptors were sampled from a young man with acute COVID-19.

Ten or more counts support this clone. The rearrangement uses TRBV6-6 and TRBJ1-2; the D gene is possibly TRBD1 (5 bases). The germline V gene has CDR1 MNHNY and CDR2 SVGAGI (reference sequence). CDR3 length equals 13 residues. V was trimmed by 4 bases and J by 3 bases, leaving 9 bases between them. The CDR3 protein is CASSLEGHYGYTF. CDR3 nucleotide sequence: TGTGCCAGCAGTTTGGAGGGGCACTATGGCTACACCTTC.

This chain uses TRBV14 with TRBJ1-5, with TRBD1 matching 10 bases. This CDR3 has 15 residues. From germline, CDR1 is SGHDN and CDR2 FVKESK. The trim removed 1 base at V and 6 bases at J, leaving 3 bases unmatched. CDR3 sequence reads: CASSQGGQGFQPQHF. DNA of the CDR3: TGTGCCAGCAGCCAAGGGGGACAGGGGTTTCAGCCCCAGCATTTT.

This clone has only a few counts. The rearrangement joins TRBV4-2 to TRBJ2-3; 9 nucleotides line up with TRBD2. V dropped 3 bases and J dropped 1; count of bases not matched to a gene: 8. The CDR3 covers 17 residues. Germline V gene sequence: CDR1 LGHNA, CDR2 YNFKEQ. For the CDR3, the DNA is TGTGCCAGCAGCCAGCCCGGCGGGGGGGCCGGCACAGATACGCAGTATTTT. It encodes CASSQPGGGAGTDTQYF.

The V call is TRBV2, the J call TRBJ2-5; 7 nucleotides align to TRBD1. Germline V gene data show CDR1 as SNHLY and CDR2 as FYNNEI. The CDR3 spans 14 residues. After removal of 7 bases from V and 5 bases from J, the junction contained 10 bases not matched to a gene. The CDR3 DNA reads TGTGCCAGCACCTTGACAGGGCCCCCGGAGACCCAGTACTTC. Translation: CASTLTGPPETQYF.

V and J are TRBV27 and TRBJ2-7; 7 positions agree with TRBD2. Germline V gives CDR1 MNHEY, CDR2 SMNVEV (reference sequence). This CDR3 is built from 15 residues. Trimming took 2 bases from V and 1 from J; bases not matched to a gene: 5. This CDR3 reads CASSLRGRGSYEQYF. The CDR3 nucleotides read TGTGCCAGCAGTTTACGGGGGAGGGGATCCTACGAGCAGTACTTC.

This chain uses TRBV6-5 with TRBJ1-5; D uncertain. Trimming cost V 5 bases and J 5 bases, with 16 bases left between them. Germline-derived CDR1 and CDR2 are MNHEY and SVGAGI. The CDR3 is 15 residues long. The CDR3: CASSRGRRSDQPQHF. CDR3 in DNA: TGTGCCAGCAGTCGCGGCAGGAGGAGTGATCAGCCCCAGCATTTT.

This clone showed up just a few times. The gene calls are TRBV7-2 and TRBJ2-7; no clear D gene. Germline CDR1 and CDR2: SGHTA and FQGNSA. Trimming left V 4 bases short and J 3 bases short, with 4 bases between. The CDR3 contains 11 residues. The CDR3 loop reads CASSSIYEQYF. DNA of the CDR3: TGTGCCAGCAGCTCCATCTACGAGCAGTACTTC.

This clone was seen only a few times. In the same sample, other DNA sequences code for this CDR3. This chain uses TRBV19 with TRBJ1-1; D might be TRBD1 (6 bases). The CDR3 covers 13 residues. CDR1 and CDR2 from the germline V gene are LNHDA and SQIVND (reference sequence). Trimming removed 3 bases at V and 4 bases at J, with 9 bases between. CDR3 coding DNA: TGTGCCAGTAGTATCAGCAGGGGCACTGAAGCTTTCTTT. Translating gives CASSISRGTEAFF.

The rearrangement links TRBV29-1 to TRBJ2-5; 7 bases map to TRBD2. V dropped 4 bases and J dropped 5; count of bases not matched to a gene: 1. Germline CDR1 and CDR2: SQVTM and ANQGSEA. The CDR3 is 11 residues long. The CDR3 nucleotides read TGCAGCGTTGTGCGGGGGGAGACCCAGTACTTC. This gives the protein CSVVRGETQYF.

The rearrangement joins TRBV2 to TRBJ1-4; tentative D call: TRBD1 (6 bases). The CDR3 has 14 amino acids. The germline V gene has CDR1 SNHLY and CDR2 FYNNEI. Between the trimmed V and J ends, which lost 5 bases and 8 bases, there was a span of 15 bases. This CDR3 is CASSFEQGKEKLFF. DNA for the CDR3: TGTGCCAGCAGTTTTGAGCAGGGGAAGGAAAAACTGTTTTTT.

V and J are TRBV6-1 and TRBJ2-5, with 9 positions matching TRBD2. CDR1 is MNHNS and CDR2 is SASEGT in the germline V gene. The CDR3 sequence is 18 residues long. Trimming cost V 2 bases and J 3 bases; bases outside gene matches: 13. The CDR3 sequence: CASSERGLAGGFEETQYF. CDR3 nucleotides: TGTGCCAGCAGTGAACGTGGACTGGCGGGGGGGTTTGAAGAGACCCAGTACTTC.

The rearrangement links TRBV2 to TRBJ1-5; a possible D gene is TRBD1 (6 bases). Germline CDR1 is SNHLY and CDR2 is FYNNEI. Trimming took off 6 bases at V and 1 base at J, with 7 bases between the two ends. The CDR3 extends over 13 amino acids. CDR3 nucleotide sequence: TGTGCCAGCAGGGGACAAAGCAATCAGCCCCAGCATTTT. Translated: CASRGQSNQPQHF.

This clone was observed a single time. The J gene is TRBJ1-1, the V gene TRBV11-2; D is uncertain. Germline assignment: CDR1 SGHAT and CDR2 FQNNGV. Trimming removed 4 bases from V and 4 bases from J, with 16 bases in between. The length of the CDR3 is 15 residues. The DNA of the CDR3 is TGTGCCAGCAGCTCCCCGAGGCCGGCGGGCACTGAAGCTTTCTTT. This translates into CASSSPRPAGTEAFF.

This clone showed up just once. The chain employs TRBV7-9 and TRBJ2-3; TRBD2 aligns across 10 bases. Germline loops: CDR1 SEHNR, CDR2 FQNEAQ (reference sequence). The CDR3 covers 17 residues. The V segment lost 3 bases and the J segment 0 bases; nucleotides outside the gene matches: 6. The CDR3 region has the DNA TGTGCCAGCAGCTTCCCTTCTAGCGGGGGTAGCACAGATACGCAGTATTTT. Translated, it gives CASSFPSSGGSTDTQYF.

This chain joins TRBV5-4 and TRBJ2-3; D is undetermined. From germline, CDR1 is SGHNT and CDR2 YYREEE (reference sequence). V lost 4 bases to trimming and J lost 0 bases, with 9 bases between them. CDR3 length: 14 residues. CDR3 loop: CASSGLGSTDTQYF. CDR3 nucleotide sequence: TGTGCCAGCAGCGGGCTGGGCAGCACAGATACGCAGTATTTT.

This chain links TRBV7-5 with TRBJ2-7; TRBD1, the table's D call, was not compared with the DNA. TRBV7-5 is deemed a pseudogene. The CDR3 spans 16 residues. CDR3 loop: CVRSQNRDSLTYEQYF. Written as DNA, the CDR3 is TGTGTCAGAAGCCAAAACCGGGACAGTCTTACCTACGAGCAGTACTTC.

This clone was detected only a few times. V and J are TRBV20-1 and TRBJ1-2; a possible D gene is TRBD1 (6 bases). The CDR3 loop spans 11 amino acids. Germline CDR1 and CDR2: DFQATT and SNEGSKA (reference sequence). V gave up 1 base and J gave up 7 bases, with 7 bases separating them. The CDR3 DNA is TGCAGTGCTAGAGGAGGGGGTGGCTACACCTTC. Amino acids: CSARGGGGYTF.

V and J are TRBV5-1 and TRBJ2-5; TRBD2 might be the D (6 bases). V dropped 3 bases and J dropped 4 bases, with 10 bases sitting between them. Germline V gene lookup returns CDR1 SGHRS and CDR2 YFSETQ. This CDR3 comprises 13 residues. CDR3 sequence reads: CASSWQGGETQYF. In DNA form, the CDR3 reads TGCGCCAGCAGCTGGCAGGGAGGAGAGACCCAGTACTTC.

This clone was counted between two and nine times. The CDR3 DNA is TGCGCCAGCAGCCACGGGACAGCTGCCATACCCCTCCACTTT. The encoded protein is CASSHGTAAIPLHF. The gene calls are TRBV5-1 and TRBJ1-6; 7 bases are shared with TRBD1. Germline trimming cut 4 bases from V and 12 bases from J; bases unmatched to any gene: 10. CDR3 length equals 14 residues. Germline V lookup: CDR1 SGHRS, CDR2 YFSETQ.

V and J are TRBV9 and TRBJ2-7, with TRBD1 matching 10 bases. The germline V gene encodes CDR1 SGDLS and CDR2 YYNGEE. The CDR3 is made up of 15 amino acids. Trimming at V came to 0 bases and at J to 7 bases, leaving 7 bases not matched to a gene. The CDR3 protein is CASSVGGTGAGEQYF. The CDR3 DNA reads as TGTGCCAGCAGCGTAGGCGGGACAGGGGCAGGTGAGCAGTACTTC.